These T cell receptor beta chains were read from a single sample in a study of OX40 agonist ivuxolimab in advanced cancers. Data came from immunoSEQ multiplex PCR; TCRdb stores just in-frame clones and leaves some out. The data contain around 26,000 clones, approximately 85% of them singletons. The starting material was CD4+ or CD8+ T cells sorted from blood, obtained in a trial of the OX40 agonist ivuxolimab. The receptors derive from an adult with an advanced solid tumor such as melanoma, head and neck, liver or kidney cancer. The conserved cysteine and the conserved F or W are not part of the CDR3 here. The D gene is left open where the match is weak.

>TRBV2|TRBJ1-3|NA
ASSEGRFSGNTIY
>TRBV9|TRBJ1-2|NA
ASSVVETGYGYT
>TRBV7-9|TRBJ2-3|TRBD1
ASSSSTGQPGPQY
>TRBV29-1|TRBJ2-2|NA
SVARATVNTGELF
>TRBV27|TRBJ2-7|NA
ASRTSLREQY
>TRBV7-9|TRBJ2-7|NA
ASSQDWYGTYEQY
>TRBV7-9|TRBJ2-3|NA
ASSSGMDYTDTQY
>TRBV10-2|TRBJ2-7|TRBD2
ACGTSFYEQY
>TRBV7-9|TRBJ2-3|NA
ASSLEASTDTQY
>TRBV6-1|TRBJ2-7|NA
ASTTPWY
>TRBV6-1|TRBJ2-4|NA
ASSEEGRGVAVKNIQY
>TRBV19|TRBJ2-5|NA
ASSIVPFGAQETQY
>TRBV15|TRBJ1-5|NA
ATSRGEVAPRKH
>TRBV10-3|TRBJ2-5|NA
AISEVVMETQY
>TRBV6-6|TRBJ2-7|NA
ASSYSRHEQY
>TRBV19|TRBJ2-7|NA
ASSIAQSYEQY
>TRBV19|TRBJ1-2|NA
ASSLGQGGFSGYT
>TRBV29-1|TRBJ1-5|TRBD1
SVSKTGDYQPQH
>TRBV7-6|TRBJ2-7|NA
AGRDGLSYEQY
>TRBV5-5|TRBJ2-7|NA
ASSSYSSYEQY
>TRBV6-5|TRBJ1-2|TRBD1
ASSYSRTGSGYGYT
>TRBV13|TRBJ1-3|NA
ASSQDGGPTDSGNTIY
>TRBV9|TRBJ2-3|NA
ASSVADFTDTQY
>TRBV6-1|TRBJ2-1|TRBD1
ASSPTGETYNEQF
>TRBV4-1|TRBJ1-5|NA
ASSQYTGSHQPQH
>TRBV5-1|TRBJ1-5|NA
ASSLTGNQPQH
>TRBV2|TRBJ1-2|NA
ASYLSGYT
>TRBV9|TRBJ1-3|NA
ASSVGQSSGNTIY
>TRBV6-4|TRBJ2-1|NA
ASSDSALRGGSYNEQF
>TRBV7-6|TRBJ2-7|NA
ASSLAEGSAYEQY
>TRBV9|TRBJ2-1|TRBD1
ASREDRADFYNEQF
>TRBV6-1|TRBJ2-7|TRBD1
ASRAGTGSSYEQY
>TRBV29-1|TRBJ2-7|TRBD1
SIGQGVSSYEQY
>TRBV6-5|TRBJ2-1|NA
ASSIRGSYNEQF
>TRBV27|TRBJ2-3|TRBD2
ASSLAGVTDTQY
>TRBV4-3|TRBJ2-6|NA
ASSQEGIGPGANVLT
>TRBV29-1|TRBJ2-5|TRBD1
SATGDRGGETQY
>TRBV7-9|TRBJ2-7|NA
ASSYTQTSYEQY
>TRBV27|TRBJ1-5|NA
ASSLIFPVTENQPQH
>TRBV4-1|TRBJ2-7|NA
ASSQTENYEQY
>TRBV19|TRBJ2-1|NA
ASINSGGGAWDEQF
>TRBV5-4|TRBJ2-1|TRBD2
ASSLGLAGQVEQF
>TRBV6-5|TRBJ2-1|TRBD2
ASSPSGGAWNEQF
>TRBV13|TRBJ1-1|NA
ASLVAGMNTEAF
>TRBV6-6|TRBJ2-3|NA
ASSRVSGYTDTQY
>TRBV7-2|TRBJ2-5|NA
ASSLEVMETQY
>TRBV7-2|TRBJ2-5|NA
ASSFRGETQY
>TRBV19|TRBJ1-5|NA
ASSSGRSSNQPQH
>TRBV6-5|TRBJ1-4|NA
ASSYSTGGEGEKLF
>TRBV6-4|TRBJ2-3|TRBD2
ASSLEVASGGEAQY
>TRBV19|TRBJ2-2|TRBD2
ASQGLAGDHTGELF
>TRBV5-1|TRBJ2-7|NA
ASSATGFSEQY
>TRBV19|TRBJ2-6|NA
ASSIYGKVFLSSGANVLT
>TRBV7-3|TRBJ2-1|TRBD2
ASSLVGGSSYNEQF
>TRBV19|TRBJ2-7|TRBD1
ASSWGTAYEQY
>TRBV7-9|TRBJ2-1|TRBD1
ASSPADRGHNEQF